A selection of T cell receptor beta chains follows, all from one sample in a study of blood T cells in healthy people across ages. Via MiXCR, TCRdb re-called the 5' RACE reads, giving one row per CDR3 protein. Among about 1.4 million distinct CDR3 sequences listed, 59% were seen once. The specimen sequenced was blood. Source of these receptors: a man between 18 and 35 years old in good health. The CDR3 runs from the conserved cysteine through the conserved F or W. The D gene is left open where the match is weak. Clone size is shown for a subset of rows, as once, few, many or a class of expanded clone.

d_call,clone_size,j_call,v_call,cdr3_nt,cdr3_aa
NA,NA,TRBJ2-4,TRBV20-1,TGCAGTGCCAGGTGGGGTGCCAAAAACATTCAGTACTTC,CSARWGAKNIQYF
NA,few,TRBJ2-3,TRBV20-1,TGCAGTGCTAGAGATTTCCTAACTACTAGCACAGATACGCAGTATTTT,CSARDFLTTSTDTQYF
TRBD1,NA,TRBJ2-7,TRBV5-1,TGCGCCAGCAGCCCCGGACAGGGCAACGCCTACGAGCAGTACTTC,CASSPGQGNAYEQYF
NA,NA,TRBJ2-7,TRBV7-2,TGTGCCAGCAGCTTAGCGGGAGCGTCCACCTACGAGCAGTACTTC,CASSLAGASTYEQYF
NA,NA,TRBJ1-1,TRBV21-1,TGTGCCAGCAGCACCCCTTACAGAGACCCCGTTTACTGCACTGAAGCTTTCTTT,CASSTPYRDPVYCTEAFF
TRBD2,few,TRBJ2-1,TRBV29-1,TGCAGCGTTGGACTAGCGGTCCACAATGAGCAGTTCTTC,CSVGLAVHNEQFF
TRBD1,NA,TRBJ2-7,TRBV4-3,TGCGCCAGCAGCCAAGATGAAGGGCAGGGGGTTTTTAGCGAGCAGTACTTC,CASSQDEGQGVFSEQYF
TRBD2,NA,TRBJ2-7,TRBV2,TGTGCCAGCAGGATACTAGCGGGAAAGGACGAGCAGTACTTC,CASRILAGKDEQYF
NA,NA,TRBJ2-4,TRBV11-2,TGTGCCAGCAGCTGGACAAGGGATAAGTACTTC,CASSWTRDKYF
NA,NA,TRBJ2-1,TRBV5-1,TGCGCCAGCAGCCCTACCCCGTCTCGGGACAATGAGCAGTTCTTC,CASSPTPSRDNEQFF
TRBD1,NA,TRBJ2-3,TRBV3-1,TGTGCCAGCAGCCAAGAAGAGACAGGGGGCACAGATACGCAGTATTTT,CASSQEETGGTDTQYF
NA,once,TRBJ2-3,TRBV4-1,TGCGCCAGCAGCCAGTCAGAGGGGGTCACAGATACGCAGTATTTT,CASSQSEGVTDTQYF
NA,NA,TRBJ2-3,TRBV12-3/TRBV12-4,TGTGCCAGCAGCCCCTTTGCCGCCGATACGCAGTATTTT,CASSPFAADTQYF
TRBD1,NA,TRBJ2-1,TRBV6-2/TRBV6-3,TGTGCCAGCAGATCCTCTGGACAGGGCTACAATGAGCAGTTCTTC,CASRSSGQGYNEQFF
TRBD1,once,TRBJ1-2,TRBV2,TGTGCCAGCAGTGAAGTAAAGGGGGCCGACGGCTACACCTTC,CASSEVKGADGYTF
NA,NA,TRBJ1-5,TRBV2,TGTGCCAGCAGAAAGGCAGGGATCAATCAGCCCCAGCATTTT,CASRKAGINQPQHF